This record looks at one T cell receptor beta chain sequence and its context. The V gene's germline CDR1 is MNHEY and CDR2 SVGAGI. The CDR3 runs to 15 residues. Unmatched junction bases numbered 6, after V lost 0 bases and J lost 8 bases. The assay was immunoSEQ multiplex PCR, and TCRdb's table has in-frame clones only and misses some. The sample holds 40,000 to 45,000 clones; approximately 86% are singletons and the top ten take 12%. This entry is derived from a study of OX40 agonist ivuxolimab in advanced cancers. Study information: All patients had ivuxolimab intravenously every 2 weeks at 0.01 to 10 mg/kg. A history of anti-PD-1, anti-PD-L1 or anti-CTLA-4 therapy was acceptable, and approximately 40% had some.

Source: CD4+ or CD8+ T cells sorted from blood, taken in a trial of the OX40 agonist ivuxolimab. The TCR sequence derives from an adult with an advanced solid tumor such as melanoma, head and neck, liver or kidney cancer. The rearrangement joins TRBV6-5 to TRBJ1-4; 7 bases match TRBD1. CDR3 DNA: TGTGCCAGCAGTTACTCAAGGGGGCGCGTGGAAAAACTGTTTTTT. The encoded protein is CASSYSRGRVEKLFF.